This TCR beta chain originates from a study of shared clonotypes between healthy human individuals. At deep level, the assay was performed. TCRdb's table, derived via immunoSEQ multiplex PCR, lists solely in-frame clones and lacks some. In the table there are hundreds of thousands of clones, about 74% of which are singletons. Germline CDR1 reads SGHAT; CDR2 reads FQNNGV. With V trimmed by 5 bases and J by 7 bases, 5 bases remained unmatched. The CDR3 contains 13 residues. The donors, healthy adults who were HIV-negative, had experienced no recent acute infections or vaccinations. This clone was found once. Other DNA sequences in the sample encode the same CDR3.

This chain uses TRBV11-2 with TRBJ1-5; 7 bases match TRBD1. This receptor was obtained from a woman under 40 in good health. The sample taken for sequencing was memory CD4+ T cells sorted from blood. Stated subset: CD45RA-negative fraction. The CDR3, as DNA: TGTGCCAGCAGCACAGGGACAGACCAGCCCCAGCATTTT. Amino acid sequence: CASSTGTDQPQHF.